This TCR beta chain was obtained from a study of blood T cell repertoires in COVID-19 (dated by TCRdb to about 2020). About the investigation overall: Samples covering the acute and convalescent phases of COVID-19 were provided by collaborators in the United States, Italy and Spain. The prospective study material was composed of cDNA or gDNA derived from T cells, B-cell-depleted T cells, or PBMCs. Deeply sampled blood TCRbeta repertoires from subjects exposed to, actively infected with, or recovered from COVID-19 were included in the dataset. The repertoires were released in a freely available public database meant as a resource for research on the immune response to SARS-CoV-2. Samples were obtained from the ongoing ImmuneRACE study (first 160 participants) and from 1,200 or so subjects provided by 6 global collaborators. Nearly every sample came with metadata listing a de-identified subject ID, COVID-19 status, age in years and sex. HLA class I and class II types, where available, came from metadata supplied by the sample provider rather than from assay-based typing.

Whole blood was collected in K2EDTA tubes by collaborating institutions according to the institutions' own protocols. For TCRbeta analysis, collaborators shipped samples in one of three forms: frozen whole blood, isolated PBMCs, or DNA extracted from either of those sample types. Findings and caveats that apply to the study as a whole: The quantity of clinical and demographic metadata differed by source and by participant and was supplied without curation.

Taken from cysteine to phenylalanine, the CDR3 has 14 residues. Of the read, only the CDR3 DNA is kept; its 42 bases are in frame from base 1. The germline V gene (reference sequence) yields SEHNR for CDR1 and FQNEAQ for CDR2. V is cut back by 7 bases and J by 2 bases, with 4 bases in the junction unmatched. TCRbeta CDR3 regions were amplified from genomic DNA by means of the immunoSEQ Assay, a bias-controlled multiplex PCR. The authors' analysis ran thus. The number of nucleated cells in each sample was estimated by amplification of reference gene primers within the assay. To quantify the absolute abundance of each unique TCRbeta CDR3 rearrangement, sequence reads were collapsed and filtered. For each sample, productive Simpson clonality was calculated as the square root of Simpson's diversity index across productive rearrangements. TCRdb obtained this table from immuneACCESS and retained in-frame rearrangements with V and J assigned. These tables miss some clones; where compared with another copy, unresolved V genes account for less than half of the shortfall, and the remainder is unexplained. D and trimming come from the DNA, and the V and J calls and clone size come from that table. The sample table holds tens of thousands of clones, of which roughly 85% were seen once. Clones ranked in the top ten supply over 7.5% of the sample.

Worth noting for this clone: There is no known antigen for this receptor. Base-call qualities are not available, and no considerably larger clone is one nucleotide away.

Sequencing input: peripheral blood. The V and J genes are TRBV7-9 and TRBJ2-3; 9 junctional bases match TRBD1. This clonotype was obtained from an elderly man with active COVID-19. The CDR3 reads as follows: CASIGQGSTDTQYF. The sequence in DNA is TGTGCCAGCATCGGACAGGGGTCCACAGATACGCAGTATTTT.